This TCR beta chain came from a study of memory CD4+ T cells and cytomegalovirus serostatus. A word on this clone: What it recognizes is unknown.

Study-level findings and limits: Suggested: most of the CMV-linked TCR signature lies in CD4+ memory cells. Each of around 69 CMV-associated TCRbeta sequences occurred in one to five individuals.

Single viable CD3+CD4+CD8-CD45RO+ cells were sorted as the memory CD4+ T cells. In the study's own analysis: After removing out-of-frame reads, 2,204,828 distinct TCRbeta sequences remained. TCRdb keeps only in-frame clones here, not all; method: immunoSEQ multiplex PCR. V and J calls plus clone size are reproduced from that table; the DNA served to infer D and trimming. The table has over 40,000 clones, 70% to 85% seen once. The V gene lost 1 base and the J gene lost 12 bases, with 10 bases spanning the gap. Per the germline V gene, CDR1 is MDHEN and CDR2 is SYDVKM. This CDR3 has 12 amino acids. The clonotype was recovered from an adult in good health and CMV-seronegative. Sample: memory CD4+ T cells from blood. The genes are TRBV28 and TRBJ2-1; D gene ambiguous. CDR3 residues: CASSLLGERQFF. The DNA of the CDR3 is TGTGCCAGCAGTTTATTAGGCGAGAGGCAGTTCTTC.